This section outlines one T cell receptor beta chain sequence together with its context. Its specificity is not known. The V end lost 4 bases, the J end lost 1 base, and 17 bases lay between the germline ends. This CDR3 has 16 amino acids. CDR1 and CDR2 from the germline V gene are SGHRS and YFSETQ. The data belong to a study of vaccination effects on CD4 cells after COVID-19. Sequencing was performed with immunoSEQ multiplex PCR; in TCRdb, only in-frame clones are kept and a portion is missing. The repertoire includes about 45,000 clones, around 74% of them detected once, and approximately 28% sits in the top ten. Sequencing followed a ViraFEST assay step that expanded antigen-specific CD4+ T cells with viral peptide pools. After about 10 days in culture, the CD4+ T cells were isolated. The person had PCR-confirmed SARS-CoV-2 infection between March and December 2020. Around 2.1 million PBMC per well were cultured with around 10 IU/ml IL-2 and approximately 9.1 ug/ml peptides. Fresh IL-2-containing medium replaced half the medium on days 3 and 7.

The input for sequencing was CD4+ T cells from PBMCs cultured with a peptide pool, taken before COVID-19 vaccination. V is TRBV5-1 and J is TRBJ2-5; D gene ambiguous. This TCR derives from a human donor who had a prior SARS-CoV-2 infection. DNA for the CDR3: TGCGCCAGCAGCCAAATGTCCCACAGCGCCCAAGAGACCCAGTACTTC. Translating gives CASSQMSHSAQETQYF.